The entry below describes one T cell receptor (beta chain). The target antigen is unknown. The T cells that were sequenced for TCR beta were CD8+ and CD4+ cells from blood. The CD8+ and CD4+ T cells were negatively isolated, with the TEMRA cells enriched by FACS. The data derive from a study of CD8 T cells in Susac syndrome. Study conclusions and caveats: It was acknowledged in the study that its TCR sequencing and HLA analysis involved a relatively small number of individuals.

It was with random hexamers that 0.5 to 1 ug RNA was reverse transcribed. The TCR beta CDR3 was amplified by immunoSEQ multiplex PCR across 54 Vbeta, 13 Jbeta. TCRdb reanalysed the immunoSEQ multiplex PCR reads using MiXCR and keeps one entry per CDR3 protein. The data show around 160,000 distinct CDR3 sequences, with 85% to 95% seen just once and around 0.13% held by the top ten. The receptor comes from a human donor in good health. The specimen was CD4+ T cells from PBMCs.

CDR3 amino acids: CASRNGTPTYGYTF. The CDR3, as DNA: TGTGCCAGCAGAAACGGGACGCCGACCTATGGCTACACCTTC. This chain connects TRBV7-2 to TRBJ1-2, with D perhaps matching TRBD1 (5 bases). The CDR3 is 14 residues long. V dropped 6 bases and J dropped 4 bases, with 15 bases sitting between them. Per germline, CDR1 SGHTA and CDR2 FQGNSA. Full variable domain (remainder filled in from reference TRBV7-2 and TRBJ1-2): GAGVSQSPSNKVTEKGKDVELRCDPISGHTALYWYRQSLGQGLEFLIYFQGNSAPDKSGLPSDRFSAERTGGSVSTLTIQRTQQEDSAVYLCASRNGTPTYGYTFGSGTRLTVV.